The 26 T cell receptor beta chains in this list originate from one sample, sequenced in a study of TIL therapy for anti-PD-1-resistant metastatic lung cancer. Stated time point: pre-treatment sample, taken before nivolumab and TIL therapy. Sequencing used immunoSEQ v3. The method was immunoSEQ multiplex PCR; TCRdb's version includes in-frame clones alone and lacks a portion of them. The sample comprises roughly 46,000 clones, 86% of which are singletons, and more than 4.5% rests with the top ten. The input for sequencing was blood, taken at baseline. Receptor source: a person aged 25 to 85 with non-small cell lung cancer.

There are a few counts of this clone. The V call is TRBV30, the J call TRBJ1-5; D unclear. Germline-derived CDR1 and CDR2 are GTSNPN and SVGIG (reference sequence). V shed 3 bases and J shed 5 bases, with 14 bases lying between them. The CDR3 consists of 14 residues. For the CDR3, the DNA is TGTGCCTGGAGACACCCGTATACAGATCAGCCCCAGCATTTT. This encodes CAWRHPYTDQPQHF.

CDR3: CATSEPGGSTDTQYF. DNA of the CDR3: TGTGCCACCAGTGAACCAGGAGGGAGCACAGATACGCAGTATTTT. This sequence joins TRBV24-1 and TRBJ2-3; possible D gene TRBD2, 6 bases. CDR3 length: 15 residues. Germline CDR1 reads KGHDR; CDR2 reads SFDVKD. Trimming shortened V by 4 bases and J by 0 bases, and 10 bases separated the two germline ends.

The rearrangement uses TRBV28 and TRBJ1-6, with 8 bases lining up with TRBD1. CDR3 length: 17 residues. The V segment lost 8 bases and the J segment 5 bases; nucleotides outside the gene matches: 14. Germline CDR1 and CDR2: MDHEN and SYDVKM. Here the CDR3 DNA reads TGTGCCAGCGGGTCCCCTCGCAGGGGGCTGGATAATTCACCCCTCCACTTT. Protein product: CASGSPRRGLDNSPLHF.

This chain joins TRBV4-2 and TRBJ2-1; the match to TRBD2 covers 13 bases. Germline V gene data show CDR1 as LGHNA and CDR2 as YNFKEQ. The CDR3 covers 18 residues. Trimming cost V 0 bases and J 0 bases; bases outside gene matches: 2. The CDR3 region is CASSQDWTSGSSYNEQFF. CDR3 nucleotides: TGTGCCAGCAGCCAAGATTGGACTAGCGGGAGCTCCTACAATGAGCAGTTCTTC.

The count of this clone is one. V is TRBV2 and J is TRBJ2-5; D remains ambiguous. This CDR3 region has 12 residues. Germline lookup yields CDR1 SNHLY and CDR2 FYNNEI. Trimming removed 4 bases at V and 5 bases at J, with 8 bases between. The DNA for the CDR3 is TGTGCCAGCAGTGGTATGGGGGAGACCCAGTACTTC. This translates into CASSGMGETQYF.

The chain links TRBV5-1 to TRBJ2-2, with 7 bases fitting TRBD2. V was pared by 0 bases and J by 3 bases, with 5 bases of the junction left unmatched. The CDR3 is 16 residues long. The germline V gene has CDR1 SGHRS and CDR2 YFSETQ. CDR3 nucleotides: TGCGCCAGCAGCTTGGCGACTAGCTCTTACACCGGGGAGCTGTTTTTT. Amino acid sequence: CASSLATSSYTGELFF.

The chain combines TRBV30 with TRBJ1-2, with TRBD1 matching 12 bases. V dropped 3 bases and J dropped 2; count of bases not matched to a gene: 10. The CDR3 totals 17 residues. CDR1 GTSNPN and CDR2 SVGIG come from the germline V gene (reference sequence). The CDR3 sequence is CAWRIRPGTGGNYGYTF. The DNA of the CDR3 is TGTGCCTGGAGAATCCGACCAGGGACAGGGGGCAACTATGGCTACACCTTC.

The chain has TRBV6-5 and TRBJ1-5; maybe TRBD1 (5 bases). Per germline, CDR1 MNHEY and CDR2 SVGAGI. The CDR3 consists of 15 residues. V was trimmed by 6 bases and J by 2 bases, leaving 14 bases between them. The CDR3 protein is CASRAGSWGNQPQHF. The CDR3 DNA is TGTGCCAGCAGAGCAGGGTCCTGGGGCAATCAGCCCCAGCATTTT.

CDR3 nucleotide sequence: TGTGCCAGTAGTATCGGTGCGGTGCCCTACGAGCAGTACTTC. The encoded protein is CASSIGAVPYEQYF. J is TRBJ2-7 and V is TRBV19, with no clear D. Germline V CDR1 and CDR2: LNHDA, SQIVND (reference sequence). The CDR3 consists of 14 residues. Trimming removed 3 bases at V and 2 bases at J, with 11 bases between. The full variable domain, its missing parts supplied by reference TRBV19 and TRBJ2-7, is DGGITQSPKYLFRKEGQNVTLSCEQNLNHDAMYWYRQDPGQGLRLIYYSQIVNDFQKGDIAEGYSVSREKKESFPLTVTSAQKNPTAFYLCASSIGAVPYEQYFGPGTRLTVT.

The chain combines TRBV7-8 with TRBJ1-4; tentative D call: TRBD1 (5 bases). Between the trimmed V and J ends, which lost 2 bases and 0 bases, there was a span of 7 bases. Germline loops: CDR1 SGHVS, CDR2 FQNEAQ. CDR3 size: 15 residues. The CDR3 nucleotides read TGTGCCAGCAGCTTACAGGGTGCAACTAATGAAAAACTGTTTTTT. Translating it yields CASSLQGATNEKLFF.

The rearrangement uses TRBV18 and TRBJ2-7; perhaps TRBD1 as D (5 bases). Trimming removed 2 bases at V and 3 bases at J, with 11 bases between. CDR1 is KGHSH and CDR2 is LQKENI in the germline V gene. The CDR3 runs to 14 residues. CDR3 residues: CASSPSTGNYEQYF. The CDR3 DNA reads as TGTGCCAGCTCACCATCTACAGGAAACTACGAGCAGTACTTC.

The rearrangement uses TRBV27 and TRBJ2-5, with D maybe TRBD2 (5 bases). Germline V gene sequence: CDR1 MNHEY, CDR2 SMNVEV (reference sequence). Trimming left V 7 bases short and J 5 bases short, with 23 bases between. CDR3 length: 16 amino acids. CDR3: CASKRVGILTYETQYF. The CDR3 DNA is TGTGCCAGCAAGAGGGTAGGGATACTTACGTACGAGACCCAGTACTTC.

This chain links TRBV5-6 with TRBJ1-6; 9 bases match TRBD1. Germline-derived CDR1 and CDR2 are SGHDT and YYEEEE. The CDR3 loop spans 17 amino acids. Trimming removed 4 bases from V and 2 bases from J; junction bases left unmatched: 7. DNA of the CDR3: TGTGCCAGCAGCCGGACAGGGGACTTCACCTATAATTCACCCCTCCACTTT. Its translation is CASSRTGDFTYNSPLHF. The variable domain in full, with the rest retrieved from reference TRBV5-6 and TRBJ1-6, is DAGVTQSPTHLIKTRGQQVTLRCSPKSGHDTVSWYQQALGQGPQFIFQYYEEEERQRGNFPDRFSGHQFPNYSSELNVNALLLGDSALYLCASSRTGDFTYNSPLHFGNGTRLTVT.

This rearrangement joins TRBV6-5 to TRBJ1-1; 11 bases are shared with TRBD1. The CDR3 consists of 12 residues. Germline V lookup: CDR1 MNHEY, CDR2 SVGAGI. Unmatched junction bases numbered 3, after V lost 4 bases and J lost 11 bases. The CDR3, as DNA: TGTGCCAGCAGTTCGGACAGGGGGCGTGCTTTCTTT. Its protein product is CASSSDRGRAFF.

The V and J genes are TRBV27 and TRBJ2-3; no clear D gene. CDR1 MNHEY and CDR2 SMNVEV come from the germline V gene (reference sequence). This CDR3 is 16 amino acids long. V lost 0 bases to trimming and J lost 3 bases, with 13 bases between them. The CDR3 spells CASSLSFGSWTDTQYF. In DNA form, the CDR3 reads TGTGCCAGCAGTTTATCGTTCGGGTCATGGACAGATACGCAGTATTTT.

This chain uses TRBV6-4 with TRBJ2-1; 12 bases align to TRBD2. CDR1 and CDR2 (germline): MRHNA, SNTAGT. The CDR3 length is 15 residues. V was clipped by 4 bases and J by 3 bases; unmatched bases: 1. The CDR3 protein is CASSGLAGDYNEQFF. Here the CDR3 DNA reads TGTGCCAGCAGTGGACTAGCGGGAGACTACAATGAGCAGTTCTTC.

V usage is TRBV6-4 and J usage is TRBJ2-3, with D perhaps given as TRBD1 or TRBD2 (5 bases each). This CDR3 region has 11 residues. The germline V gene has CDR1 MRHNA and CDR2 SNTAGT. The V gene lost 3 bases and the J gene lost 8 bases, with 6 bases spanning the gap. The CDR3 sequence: CASSDGGTQYF. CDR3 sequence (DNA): TGTGCCAGCAGTGATGGGGGTACGCAGTATTTT.

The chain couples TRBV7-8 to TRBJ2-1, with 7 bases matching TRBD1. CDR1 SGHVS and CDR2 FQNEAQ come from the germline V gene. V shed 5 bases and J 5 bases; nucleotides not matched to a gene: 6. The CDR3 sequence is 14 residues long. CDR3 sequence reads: CASSTDRENNEQFF. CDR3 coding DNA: TGTGCCAGCAGCACAGACAGGGAAAACAATGAGCAGTTCTTC. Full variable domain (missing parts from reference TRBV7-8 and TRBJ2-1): GAGVSQSPRYKVAKRGQDVALRCDPISGHVSLFWYQQALGQGPEFLTYFQNEAQLDKSGLPSDRFFAERPEGSVSTLKIQRTQQEDSAVYLCASSTDRENNEQFFGPGTRLTVL.

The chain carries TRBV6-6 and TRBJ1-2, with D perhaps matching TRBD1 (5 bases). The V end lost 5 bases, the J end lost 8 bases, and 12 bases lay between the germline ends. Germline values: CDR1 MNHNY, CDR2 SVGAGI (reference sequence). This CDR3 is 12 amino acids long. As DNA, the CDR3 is TGTGCCAGCAGTCCTCAGGGAAGGGGCTACACCTTC. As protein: CASSPQGRGYTF.

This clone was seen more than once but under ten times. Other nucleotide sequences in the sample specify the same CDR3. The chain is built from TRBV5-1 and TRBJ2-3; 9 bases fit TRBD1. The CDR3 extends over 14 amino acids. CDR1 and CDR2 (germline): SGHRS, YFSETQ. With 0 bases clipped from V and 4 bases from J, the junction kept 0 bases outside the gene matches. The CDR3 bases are TGCGCCAGCAGCTTGGGACAGGGGGCAGATACGCAGTATTTT. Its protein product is CASSLGQGADTQYF. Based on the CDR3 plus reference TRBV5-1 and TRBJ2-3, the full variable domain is KAGVTQTPRYLIKTRGQQVTLSCSPISGHRSVSWYQQTPGQGLQFLFEYFSETQRNKGNFPGRFSGRQFSNSRSEMNVSTLELGDSALYLCASSLGQGADTQYFGPGTRLTVL.

The CDR3 coding sequence is TGTGCCAGCAGCCCACGGGATGGCACTGAAGCTTTCTTT. Translating gives CASSPRDGTEAFF. The chain couples TRBV3-1 (or the pseudogene TRBV3-2) to TRBJ1-1; D not resolved. The CDR3 has 13 residues. Germline V lookup: CDR1 LGHDT, CDR2 YNNKEL (reference sequence). Trimming shortened V by 4 bases and J by 4 bases, and 10 bases separated the two germline ends.

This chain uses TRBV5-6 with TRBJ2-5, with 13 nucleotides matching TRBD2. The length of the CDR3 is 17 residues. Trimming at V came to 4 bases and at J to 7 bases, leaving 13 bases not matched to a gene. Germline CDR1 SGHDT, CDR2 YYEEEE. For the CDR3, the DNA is TGTGCCAGCAGCCCCTGGACTAGCGGGGGACCCTCGGGGACCCAGTACTTC. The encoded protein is CASSPWTSGGPSGTQYF.

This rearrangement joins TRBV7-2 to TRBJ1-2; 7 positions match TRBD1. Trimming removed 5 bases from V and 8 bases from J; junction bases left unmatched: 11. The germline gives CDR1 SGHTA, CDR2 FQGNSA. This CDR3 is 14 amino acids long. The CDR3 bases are TGTGCCAGCAGCCCAATAAACAGGGGTCGGGGCTACACCTTC. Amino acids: CASSPINRGRGYTF.

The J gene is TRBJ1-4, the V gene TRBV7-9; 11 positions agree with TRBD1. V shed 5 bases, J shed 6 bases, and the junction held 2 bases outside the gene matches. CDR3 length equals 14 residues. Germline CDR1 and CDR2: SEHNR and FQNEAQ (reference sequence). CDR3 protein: CASSRTGGDEKLFF. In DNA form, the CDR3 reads TGTGCCAGCAGCCGGACAGGGGGCGATGAAAAACTGTTTTTT. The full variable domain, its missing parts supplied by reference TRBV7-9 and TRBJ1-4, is DTGVSQNPRHKITKRGQNVTFRCDPISEHNRLYWYRQTLGQGPEFLTYFQNEAQLEKSRLLSDRFSAERPKGSFSTLEIQRTEQGDSAMYLCASSRTGGDEKLFFGSGTQLSVL.

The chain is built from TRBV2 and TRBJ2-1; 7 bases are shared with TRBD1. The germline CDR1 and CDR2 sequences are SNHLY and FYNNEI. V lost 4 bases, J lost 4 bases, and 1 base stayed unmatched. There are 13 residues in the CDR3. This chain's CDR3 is CASSGTGYNEQFF. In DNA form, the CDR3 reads TGTGCCAGCAGTGGGACAGGATACAATGAGCAGTTCTTC.

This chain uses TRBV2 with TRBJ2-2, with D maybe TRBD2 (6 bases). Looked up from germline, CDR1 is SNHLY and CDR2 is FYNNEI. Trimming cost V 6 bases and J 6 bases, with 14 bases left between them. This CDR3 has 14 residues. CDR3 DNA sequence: TGTGCCAGCAGGGGACTCCCGGGGGCCGGGGAGCTGTTTTTT. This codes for CASRGLPGAGELFF.